One sample yielded the 5 T cell receptor beta chains listed below, sequenced in a study of metastatic and nonmetastatic thyroid tumors. All patients were treatment-naive before thyroid surgery. MiXCR re-clonotyped the PCR reads for TCRdb. The table records 45,000 to 50,000 clones, around a quarter of them present only once. The specimen was blood. The receptors here all came from a male donor with papillary thyroid cancer or a benign thyroid nodule (not recorded which). Some clones in this sample may be carry-over from other donors' samples.

This clone has ten or more counts. A single base separates this from a much larger clone, so it may be a read error. The chain uses TRBV11-1 and TRBJ2-7; 8 positions agree with TRBD2. The junction had 16 bases not matched to a gene; V was cut back by 3 bases and J by 0 bases. This CDR3 has 19 amino acids. Germline assignment: CDR1 SGHAT and CDR2 FQDESV (reference sequence). CDR3 in DNA: TGTGCCAGCAGCTTCGCCGGGACTAGTGGGCCACGTGTCTCCTACGAGCAGTACTTC. Protein product: CASSFAGTSGPRVSYEQYF.

This clone was recorded at least ten times. The V gene is TRBV15, the J gene TRBJ2-7, with a possible D match to TRBD1 (6 bases). The V end lost 2 bases, the J end lost 6 bases, and 11 bases lay between the germline ends. CDR3 length equals 13 residues. Germline lookup yields CDR1 LNHNV and CDR2 YYDKDF (reference sequence). The CDR3 is CATSRPDSGEQYF. CDR3 nucleotide sequence: TGTGCCACCAGCAGACCGGACAGTGGCGAGCAGTACTTC.

Ten or more counts support this clone. In the same sample, other DNA sequences code for this CDR3. The V call is TRBV28, the J call TRBJ2-7; 10 bases are shared with TRBD2. V gave up 8 bases and J gave up 2 bases; unmatched junction bases: 3. Germline V gene sequence: CDR1 MDHEN, CDR2 SYDVKM. This CDR3 contains 13 residues. CDR3 loop: CASRTSGTYEQYF. CDR3 bases: TGTGCCAGCCGGACTAGCGGAACCTACGAGCAGTACTTC.

The V and J genes are TRBV2 and TRBJ1-5, with a weak D call TRBD1 (6 bases). This CDR3 has 15 amino acids. V gave up 6 bases and J gave up 9 bases, with 21 bases separating them. Germline values: CDR1 SNHLY, CDR2 FYNNEI. The DNA of the CDR3 is TGTGCCAGCAGGGAACAGGGTTCGGATCTGGGGCCCCAGCATTTT. This sequence encodes CASREQGSDLGPQHF.

On this clone: An end of the junction differs from the germline gene, which may be a read error. Here the CDR3 reads CASSFEGGGRYGYTF. Written as DNA, the CDR3 is TGTGCCAGCAGCTTTGAGGGAGGGGGCCGGTATGGCTACACCTTC. The V and J genes are TRBV5-1 and TRBJ1-2; 7 bases are shared with TRBD1. The CDR3 runs to 15 residues. Per germline, CDR1 SGHRS and CDR2 YFSETQ. Drawing the rest from reference TRBV5-1 and TRBJ1-2, the complete variable domain is KAGVTQTPRYLIKTRGQQVTLSCSPISGHRSVSWYQQTPGQGLQFLFEYFSETQRNKGNFPGRFSGRQFSNSRSEMNVSTLELGDSALYLCASSFEGGGRYGYTFGSGTRLTVV.